These 18 T cell receptor beta chains share one sample of origin, sequenced in a study of blood T cells in healthy people across ages. A sample-barcoded 5' primer and a J-beta primer mix were used in a second PCR of roughly 7 to 11 cycles. Each CDR3 protein gets one entry after TCRdb re-called the 5' RACE reads with MiXCR. The sample lists under 2,000,000 distinct CDR3 sequences, 40% to 55% occurring once. Sequenced sample: blood. The receptors here all came from a woman in her forties in good health.

The chain's CDR3 is CSAPPGSGSYNSPLHF. The DNA for the CDR3 is TGCAGTGCACCTCCCGGAAGTGGCTCCTATAATTCACCCCTCCACTTT. The chain is built from TRBV20-1 and TRBJ1-6; D uncertain. Germline CDR1 and CDR2: DFQATT and SNEGSKA (reference sequence). Trimming stripped 6 bases from V and 0 bases from J, with 15 bases between. The CDR3 covers 16 residues.

This clonotype was counted ten times or more. The gene calls are TRBV20-1 and TRBJ2-5, with D maybe TRBD1 (5 bases). Trimming cost V 3 bases and J 1 base, with 6 bases left between them. CDR1 DFQATT and CDR2 SNEGSKA come from the germline V gene (reference sequence). This CDR3 has 12 residues. CDR3 coding DNA: TGCAGTGCTAGGACAGCCCAAGAGACCCAGTACTTC. Amino acid sequence: CSARTAQETQYF.

The chain is built from TRBV5-1 and TRBJ2-1; D is possibly TRBD1 (6 bases). CDR1 SGHRS and CDR2 YFSETQ come from the germline V gene. There are 14 residues in the CDR3. V lost 7 bases and J lost 2, with 13 bases in between. For the CDR3, the DNA is TGCGCCAGCGAATTAACAGGGACCTACAATGAGCAGTTCTTC. It specifies CASELTGTYNEQFF. The whole variable domain, filled in from reference TRBV5-1 and TRBJ2-1, reads KAGVTQTPRYLIKTRGQQVTLSCSPISGHRSVSWYQQTPGQGLQFLFEYFSETQRNKGNFPGRFSGRQFSNSRSEMNVSTLELGDSALYLCASELTGTYNEQFFGPGTRLTVL.

This clonotype was detected once. The chain couples TRBV7-3 to TRBJ2-6; maybe TRBD1 (5 bases). Germline assignment: CDR1 SGHTA and CDR2 FQGTGA. V lost 1 base and J lost 3, with 16 bases in between. The CDR3 is 18 residues long. CDR3 nucleotides: TGTGCCAGCAGCTTAAATGGGCAGGGATGGGATGGGGCCAACGTCCTGACTTTC. This gives the protein CASSLNGQGWDGANVLTF.

V is TRBV20-1 and J is TRBJ1-2; no clear D gene. This CDR3 has 14 residues. CDR1 and CDR2 from the germline V gene are DFQATT and SNEGSKA (reference sequence). Trimming left V 3 bases short and J 5 bases short, with 16 bases between. The CDR3 sequence: CSASRGGQFYGYTF. DNA for the CDR3: TGCAGTGCTAGCCGTGGTGGCCAGTTTTATGGCTACACCTTC.

The gene calls are TRBV6-2 or TRBV6-3 and TRBJ2-2; perhaps TRBD1 as D (6 bases). The CDR3 length is 16 residues. Germline CDR1 and CDR2: MNHEY and SVGEGT. V was cut by 4 bases and J by 5 bases, with 17 bases left in between. CDR3 loop: CASSSYVGTTTGELFF. CDR3 DNA: TGTGCCAGCAGTTCTTACGTCGGGACAACAACCGGGGAGCTGTTTTTT.

In this sample, this clonotype turned up a few times. The gene calls are TRBV29-1 and TRBJ1-2; the D gene is possibly TRBD1 (6 bases). The V gene's germline CDR1 is SQVTM and CDR2 ANQGSEA. The CDR3 length is 12 residues. The ends were cut back, 4 bases at V and 4 bases at J, with 10 bases in the middle. For the CDR3, the DNA is TGCAGCGTTGGGGGGGCCGGCTATGGCTACACCTTC. Protein: CSVGGAGYGYTF.

This clonotype was seen a handful of times. This chain joins TRBV4-2 and TRBJ2-5; 10 bases are a match to TRBD2. Trimming at V came to 0 bases and at J to 5 bases, leaving 6 bases not matched to a gene. Germline loops: CDR1 LGHNA, CDR2 YNFKEQ. This CDR3 region has 16 residues. CDR3 nucleotides: TGTGCCAGCAGCCAAGAGGCTAGCGGGGGAGAGGAGACCCAGTACTTC. This encodes CASSQEASGGEETQYF.

As for this clonotype: One end of the junction fails to match germline, which may point to a read error. The rearrangement uses TRBV4-3 and TRBJ2-7, with 8 nucleotides matching TRBD2. The CDR3 contains 15 residues. Germline V gene data show CDR1 as LGHNA and CDR2 as YSLEER. CDR3 sequence: CASSTGLDISHEQYF. CDR3 DNA: TGCGCCAGCAGCACGGGACTAGACATCTCCCACGAGCAGTACTTC.

The chain recombines TRBV20-1 with TRBJ2-1; 8 positions match TRBD2. CDR1 and CDR2 (germline): DFQATT, SNEGSKA (reference sequence). The CDR3 covers 13 residues. CDR3 region: CRLGGAAINEQFF. The CDR3, as DNA: TGCAGGCTCGGGGGGGCCGCGATCAATGAGCAGTTCTTC.

This clonotype was picked up a small number of times. The chain is built from TRBV20-1 and TRBJ1-5, with D perhaps TRBD1 (6 bases). Looked up from germline, CDR1 is DFQATT and CDR2 is SNEGSKA (reference sequence). Trimming left V 0 bases short and J 7 bases short, with 7 bases between. The CDR3 sequence is 12 residues long. The CDR3 DNA reads TGCAGTGCTAGAGAGGGGGCCCAGCCCCAGCATTTT. It translates to CSAREGAQPQHF.

The chain joins TRBV20-1 to TRBJ2-3, with 7 positions matching TRBD2. The CDR3 has 15 amino acids. Germline V gene lookup returns CDR1 DFQATT and CDR2 SNEGSKA (reference sequence). Germline trimming cut 4 bases from V and 7 bases from J; bases unmatched to any gene: 14. The CDR3 nucleotides read TGCAGTGCTACGACATCGGGCGCGGGGGAGTATACGCAGTATTTT. Protein sequence: CSATTSGAGEYTQYF.

The chain joins TRBV6-5 to TRBJ1-2, with D tentatively TRBD1 (6 bases). The CDR3 runs to 13 residues. Per germline, CDR1 MNHEY and CDR2 SVGAGI. V was pared by 5 bases and J by 8 bases, with 15 bases between. CDR3 DNA sequence: TGTGCCAGCAGTGGACAGACGCAGGGCGGCTACACCTTC. It yields the protein CASSGQTQGGYTF.

V gene TRBV20-1 combines with J gene TRBJ1-5, with TRBD1 as a possible D gene (5 bases). CDR1 and CDR2 from the germline V gene are DFQATT and SNEGSKA (reference sequence). This CDR3 comprises 16 residues. The V gene lost 0 bases and the J gene lost 5 bases, with 17 bases spanning the gap. CDR3 sequence: CSARDSWGPQDQPQHF. The CDR3 DNA sequence: TGCAGTGCTAGAGATAGTTGGGGACCCCAGGATCAGCCCCAGCATTTT.

V usage is TRBV4-3 and J usage is TRBJ1-5; TRBD1 aligns across 7 bases. This CDR3 comprises 14 residues. Germline loops: CDR1 LGHNA, CDR2 YSLEER. V shed 8 bases, J shed 4 bases, and the junction held 8 bases outside the gene matches. The CDR3 spells CASVTGARNQPQHF. For the CDR3, the DNA is TGCGCCAGCGTTACAGGGGCCAGAAATCAGCCCCAGCATTTT.

This clonotype has only a few counts. The chain employs TRBV6-2 or TRBV6-3 and TRBJ2-1; 7 nucleotides line up with TRBD2. V was clipped by 0 bases and J by 4 bases; unmatched bases: 6. This CDR3 is built from 16 residues. Per germline, CDR1 MNHEY and CDR2 SVGEGT. CDR3 nucleotide sequence: TGTGCCAGCAGTTACTCGGGCGGGGGAGGTTACAATGAGCAGTTCTTC. Encoded protein: CASSYSGGGGYNEQFF.

This rearrangement joins TRBV6-6 to TRBJ2-3, with 8 bases aligning to TRBD2. Germline CDR1 and CDR2: MNHNY and SVGAGI (reference sequence). This CDR3 spans 17 amino acids. V shed 2 bases, J shed 2 bases, and the junction held 9 bases outside the gene matches. The CDR3 DNA sequence: TGTGCCAGCAGTTACCCCCGACTAGCGCCGCACACAGATACGCAGTATTTT. It translates to CASSYPRLAPHTDTQYF.

This clonotype was seen more than once but under ten times. V is TRBV2 and J is TRBJ2-1; D is unclear. Germline values: CDR1 SNHLY, CDR2 FYNNEI. The CDR3 extends over 13 amino acids. Between the trimmed V and J ends, which lost 10 bases and 7 bases, there was a span of 17 bases. The CDR3 coding sequence is TGTGCCATCCTTATCTCCCTGGAGAATGAGCAGTTCTTC. Translation gives CAILISLENEQFF. Filled out from reference TRBV2 and TRBJ2-1, the complete variable domain reads EPEVTQTPSHQVTQMGQEVILRCVPISNHLYFYWYRQILGQKVEFLVSFYNNEISEKSEIFDDQFSVERPDGSNFTLKIRSTKLEDSAMYFCAILISLENEQFFGPGTRLTVL.